This T cell receptor beta chain was identified in a study of T cell responses to AZD1222 COVID-19 vaccine. The V end was cut by 3 bases, the J end by 3 bases, with 3 bases between. This CDR3 has 12 amino acids. Germline V lookup: CDR1 SGHNT, CDR2 YYREEE (reference sequence). Using immunoSEQ multiplex PCR, the repertoire was profiled, and TCRdb retains in-frame clones only, with some absent. This sample has roughly 180,000 clones, with about 90% found just once. This receptor was identified in an adult in good health. The source material was peripheral blood, sampled on day 0 of MenACWY control vaccination. This chain joins TRBV5-4 and TRBJ2-2, with no clear D. The CDR3 DNA reads TGTGCCAGCAGCTGGGACACCGGGGAGCTGTTTTTT. Amino acids: CASSWDTGELFF. Using reference TRBV5-4 and TRBJ2-2 for the parts outside the CDR3, the full variable domain is ETGVTQSPTHLIKTRGQQVTLRCSSQSGHNTVSWYQQALGQGPQFIFQYYREEENGRGNFPPRFSGLQFPNYSSELNVNALELDDSALYLCASSWDTGELFFGEGSRLTVL.